This record concerns one TCR beta chain sequence. What it binds is unknown. The sample comes from a study of regulatory T cells in long-lasting Graves disease. With iRepertoire HTBI primers and Arm-PCR of CDR3 regions, TCR beta libraries were built. In the study's own analysis: Samples collectively showed 62 TRBV and around 15 TRBJ segments. TCRdb re-called the multiplex PCR reads with MiXCR, one entry per CDR3 protein. V and J calls and clone size were set by TCRdb, not the authors. The table has roughly 400,000 distinct CDR3 sequences, over 20% seen once. The ends lost 6 bases at V and 5 bases at J; junction bases unmatched: 6. Germline V gene sequence: CDR1 SQVTM, CDR2 ANQGSEA. The CDR3 sequence is 12 residues long. Time point meaning: persistent/refractory GD, antithyroid drugs over 5 years with positive TRAb. Extracted RNA from PBMCs served as the source of the TCR library. Per American Thyroid Association guidelines, Graves' disease was diagnosed.

Findings of the study overall: Examination was confined to peripheral blood, excluding thyroid tissue. TRBV28, TRBJ1-2 and TRBJ2-5 emerged as the favored segments in persistent disease.

The chain links TRBV29-1 to TRBJ2-7; TRBD1 agrees at 8 bases. This specimen consisted of peripheral blood mononuclear cells (PBMCs), obtained when the disease was refractory, from a patient treated with antithyroid drugs. The clonotype was recovered from a female donor with Graves disease. CDR3 sequence (DNA): TGCAGCGTACGTCAGGGGGCGAACGAGCAGTACTTC. It encodes CSVRQGANEQYF.